The clone carrying this TCR beta chain has only a few counts. TCRdb reanalysed the RT-PCR reads using MiXCR and keeps one entry per CDR3 protein. Here the sample spans approximately 170,000 distinct CDR3 sequences, about 24% being singletons. V lost 3 bases to trimming and J lost 2 bases, with 17 bases between them. The CDR3 runs 16 residues. These data are taken from a study of patients and donors after allogeneic stem cell transplantation. Input material: blood, either unsorted or a sorted T cell fraction (not recorded which). The receptor was derived from a human donor who was either an allogeneic HSCT recipient or a stem cell or donor lymphocyte infusion donor (not recorded which). It is not recorded whose cells these are; they may come from a transplant donor. The chain combines TRBV12-3 or TRBV12-4 with TRBJ2-7; D possibly corresponds to TRBD2 (6 bases). The CDR3 spells CASSFYRGNRTYEQYF. In DNA form, the CDR3 reads TGTGCCAGCAGTTTTTATCGGGGGAACCGTACCTACGAGCAGTACTTC.